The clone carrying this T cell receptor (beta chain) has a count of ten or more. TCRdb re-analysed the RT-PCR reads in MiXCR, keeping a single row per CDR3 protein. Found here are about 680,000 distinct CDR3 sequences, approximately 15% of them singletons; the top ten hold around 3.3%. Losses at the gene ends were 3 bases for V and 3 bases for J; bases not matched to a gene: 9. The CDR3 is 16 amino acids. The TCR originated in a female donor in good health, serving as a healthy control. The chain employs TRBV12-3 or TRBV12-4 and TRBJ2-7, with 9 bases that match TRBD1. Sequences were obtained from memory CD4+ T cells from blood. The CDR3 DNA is TGTGCCAGCAGTTTGGTGGTTGGGACAGGGCACTACGAGCAGTACTTC. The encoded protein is CASSLVVGTGHYEQYF.